Listed here are 22 T cell receptor beta chains from one sample, sequenced in a study of early T cells in non-severe SARS-CoV-2 infection. Each CDR3 protein gets one entry after TCRdb re-called the 5' RACE reads with MiXCR. The table has 55,000 to 80,000 distinct CDR3 sequences, about 10% seen once. This specimen consisted of whole blood, obtained at baseline. These receptors all stem from an adult who was a healthcare worker with PCR-confirmed SARS-CoV-2 infection or an uninfected control (not recorded which).

The count of this clonotype is one. This sequence joins TRBV7-2 and TRBJ2-3; D possibly corresponds to TRBD1 (6 bases). Germline CDR1 and CDR2: SGHTA and FQGNSA. V was trimmed by 0 bases and J by 9 bases, leaving 10 bases between them. The CDR3 covers 13 residues. The CDR3 spells CASSLAPRGTQYF. CDR3 DNA sequence: TGTGCCAGCAGCTTAGCGCCCAGGGGCACGCAGTATTTT.

The V and J genes are TRBV12-3 or TRBV12-4 and TRBJ2-1; D might be TRBD1 or TRBD2, each matching 6 bases. V dropped 5 bases and J dropped 7 bases, with 21 bases sitting between them. There are 16 residues in the CDR3. This chain's CDR3 is CASSPPVRGGPNEQFF. In DNA form, the CDR3 reads TGTGCCAGCAGTCCACCTGTCCGTGGGGGGCCGAATGAGCAGTTCTTC.

This clonotype was recorded many times. The rearrangement links TRBV4-1 to TRBJ2-7; 9 positions match TRBD2. In germline, CDR1 is MGHRA, CDR2 YSYEKL. The length of the CDR3 is 15 residues. V was clipped by 0 bases and J by 7 bases; unmatched bases: 7. This CDR3 is CASSQERGGRFEQYF. CDR3 bases: TGCGCCAGCAGCCAAGAGCGGGGGGGCCGTTTTGAGCAGTACTTC.

The J gene is TRBJ2-5, the V gene TRBV12-3 or TRBV12-4, with 8 bases that match TRBD2. The CDR3 has 15 residues. Trimming removed 6 bases from V and 8 bases from J; junction bases left unmatched: 14. The CDR3 sequence is CASSPTSSGSVTQYF. The DNA for the CDR3 is TGTGCCAGCAGCCCGACTTCCAGCGGGAGTGTTACCCAGTACTTC.

This clonotype occurred many times. V usage is TRBV5-1 and J usage is TRBJ2-1; TRBD2 aligns across 10 bases. Per the germline V gene, CDR1 is SGHRS and CDR2 is YFSETQ. Losses at the gene ends were 4 bases for V and 5 bases for J; bases not matched to a gene: 9. The CDR3 loop spans 16 amino acids. CDR3 region: CASSRAAGGPNNEQFF. The CDR3 nucleotides are TGCGCCAGCAGCCGCGCAGCGGGAGGGCCTAACAATGAGCAGTTCTTC.

The V gene is TRBV29-1, the J gene TRBJ2-1, with TRBD1 as a possible D gene (6 bases). The CDR3 extends over 13 amino acids. Trimming removed 3 bases at V and 2 bases at J, with 8 bases between. The germline V gene has CDR1 SQVTM and CDR2 ANQGSEA. CDR3 residues: CSVEWTAYNEQFF. The CDR3 region has the DNA TGCAGCGTTGAGTGGACAGCCTACAATGAGCAGTTCTTC.

The table lists this clonotype with a few counts. V gene TRBV6-2 or TRBV6-3 combines with J gene TRBJ1-4; 9 bases are a match to TRBD1. The V gene end was trimmed by 4 bases and the J gene end by 8 bases; junction bases not matched to a gene: 14. This CDR3 is built from 17 residues. Per the germline V gene, CDR1 is MNHEY and CDR2 is SVGEGT. CDR3 amino acids: CASSSGQGNVRQEKLFF. CDR3 DNA: TGTGCCAGCAGTTCAGGACAGGGGAACGTTCGTCAAGAAAAACTGTTTTTT.

CDR3 sequence: CASSLYRGKYTGELFF. The CDR3 DNA follows: TGTGCCAGCAGCTTATACAGGGGCAAGTACACCGGGGAGCTGTTTTTT. The chain carries TRBV7-2 and TRBJ2-2; 7 bases align to TRBD1. CDR1 is SGHTA and CDR2 is FQGNSA in the germline V gene. V shed 2 bases, J shed 3 bases, and the junction held 6 bases outside the gene matches. This CDR3 contains 16 residues.

This clonotype was observed at least ten times. This sequence joins TRBV11-2 and TRBJ2-7, with 9 bases fitting TRBD1. Unmatched junction bases numbered 12, after V lost 6 bases and J lost 6 bases. The length of the CDR3 is 15 residues. From germline, CDR1 is SGHAT and CDR2 FQNNGV. The CDR3 spells CASRPPGQGMAEQYF. CDR3 coding DNA: TGTGCCAGCAGGCCCCCGGGACAGGGTATGGCCGAGCAGTACTTC.

This clonotype was detected ten times or more. V gene TRBV11-3 combines with J gene TRBJ2-5, with TRBD2 matching over 14 bases. The length of the CDR3 is 17 residues. CDR1 is SGHNT and CDR2 is YENEEA in the germline V gene. Germline trimming cut 4 bases from V and 1 base from J; bases unmatched to any gene: 5. The CDR3 DNA reads TGTGCCAGCAGCTCCGGACTAGCGGGAGGCATCCAAGAGACCCAGTACTTC. Its translation is CASSSGLAGGIQETQYF. Full variable domain (remainder filled in from reference TRBV11-3 and TRBJ2-5): EAGVVQSPRYKIIEKKQPVAFWCNPISGHNTLYWYLQNLGQGPELLIRYENEEAVDDSQLPKDRFSAERLKGVDSTLKIQPAELGDSAVYLCASSSGLAGGIQETQYFGPGTRLLVL.

The chain has TRBV10-3 and TRBJ1-6; TRBD1 is a possible D gene (5 bases). Trimming cost V 10 bases and J 7 bases, with 20 bases left between them. Germline lookup yields CDR1 ENHRY and CDR2 SYGVKD. This CDR3 region has 15 residues. CDR3 sequence: CATRDSGVRNSPLHF. The CDR3 DNA follows: TGTGCCACCAGGGACTCGGGGGTGCGGAATTCACCCCTCCACTTT.

With respect to this clonotype: With a much larger clone just one base away, this may be a read error. This sequence joins TRBV10-3 and TRBJ2-3; 10 bases agree with TRBD2. The CDR3 consists of 16 residues. Looked up from germline, CDR1 is ENHRY and CDR2 is SYGVKD. V lost 0 bases to trimming and J lost 5 bases; unmatched junction nucleotides: 5. The CDR3 sequence: CAISESIGLAVDTQYF. Written as DNA, the CDR3 is TGTGCCATCAGTGAGTCGATCGGACTAGCGGTAGATACGCAGTATTTT.

This clonotype was seen a handful of times. The chain combines TRBV7-2 with TRBJ2-1; tentatively, D is TRBD2 (6 bases). This CDR3 comprises 15 residues. CDR1 and CDR2 (germline): SGHTA, FQGNSA. V shed 3 bases and J shed 8 bases, with 17 bases lying between them. The CDR3 loop is CASSFSGGFSYEQFF. CDR3 in DNA: TGTGCCAGCAGCTTTTCTGGGGGGTTTTCTTATGAGCAGTTCTTC.

This clonotype was seen only a few times. The rearrangement joins TRBV29-1 to TRBJ1-1; the D gene is possibly TRBD1 (6 bases). Germline V lookup: CDR1 SQVTM, CDR2 ANQGSEA. This CDR3 comprises 14 residues. V was trimmed by 6 bases and J by 4 bases, leaving 18 bases between them. The CDR3 sequence is CSVSLRQGTTEAFF. The CDR3 DNA is TGCAGCGTATCACTACGGCAGGGGACCACTGAAGCTTTCTTT.

The chain employs TRBV10-3 and TRBJ2-2; D uncertain. Trimming removed 6 bases from V and 3 bases from J, with 11 bases in between. This CDR3 is 14 amino acids long. Germline-derived CDR1 and CDR2 are ENHRY and SYGVKD. The CDR3 nucleotides are TGTGCCATCAGCTCTAGACCTGACACCGGGGAGCTGTTTTTT. Translated: CAISSRPDTGELFF.

This clonotype turned up a few times. The gene calls are TRBV28 and TRBJ2-7; TRBD1 aligns across 10 bases. With V trimmed by 8 bases and J by 6 bases, 7 bases remained unmatched. The germline CDR1 and CDR2 sequences are MDHEN and SYDVKM. CDR3 size: 13 residues. Here the CDR3 reads CASRGQGEGEQYF. CDR3 coding DNA: TGTGCCAGCCGCGGACAGGGGGAGGGCGAGCAGTACTTC.

This clonotype showed up many times. This chain links TRBV11-2 with TRBJ2-1; weak D call: TRBD1 (6 bases). Trimming cost V 2 bases and J 2 bases, with 10 bases left between them. Germline CDR1 is SGHAT and CDR2 is FQNNGV. The CDR3 totals 15 residues. The CDR3 coding sequence is TGTGCCAGCAGCTTAAGGGACATTGCCTACAATGAGCAGTTCTTC. This sequence encodes CASSLRDIAYNEQFF.

The rearrangement links TRBV5-1 to TRBJ2-2; 8 nucleotides align to TRBD1. CDR3 length: 16 residues. The trim removed 6 bases at V and 3 bases at J, leaving 10 bases unmatched. Germline V gives CDR1 SGHRS, CDR2 YFSETQ. Written as DNA, the CDR3 is TGCGCCAGCACTTTGACAGGGGATTTTTACACCGGGGAGCTGTTTTTT. Its translation is CASTLTGDFYTGELFF.

This clonotype appeared many times. The chain couples TRBV4-1 to TRBJ2-3; D is possibly TRBD2 (6 bases). The CDR3 runs 16 residues. Germline-derived CDR1 and CDR2 are MGHRA and YSYEKL. Trimming took off 0 bases at V and 0 bases at J, with 10 bases between the two ends. The CDR3 DNA is TGCGCCAGCAGCCAAGATACTAGCCCTAGCACAGATACGCAGTATTTT. Translating it yields CASSQDTSPSTDTQYF.

Only a few counts were recorded for this clonotype. This chain joins TRBV12-5 and TRBJ2-7; 13 positions agree with TRBD2. The CDR3 has 14 residues. The ends lost 5 bases at V and 6 bases at J; junction bases unmatched: 4. Germline V lookup: CDR1 LGHNT, CDR2 FRNRAP. The CDR3 DNA reads TGTGCTAGTGGTACTAGCGGGGGGGCAGGCGAGCAGTACTTC. Translation: CASGTSGGAGEQYF.

Points on this clonotype: Possible read error: a much larger clone is one base away. V and J are TRBV9 and TRBJ2-1; the D gene is possibly TRBD1 (6 bases). Germline V CDR1 and CDR2: SGDLS, YYNGEE. The length of the CDR3 is 16 residues. CDR3 sequence reads: CTSSVGPGVSYNEQFF. DNA for the CDR3: TGTACCAGCAGCGTAGGGCCAGGGGTCTCCTACAATGAGCAGTTCTTC. The whole variable domain, filled in from reference TRBV9 and TRBJ2-1, reads DSGVTQTPKHLITATGQRVTLRCSPRSGDLSVYWYQQSLDQGLQFLIQYYNGEERAKGNILERFSAQQFPDLHSELNLSSLELGDSALYFCTSSVGPGVSYNEQFFGPGTRLTVL.

In its sample, this clonotype was seen many times. The CDR3 reads CASSNRNYGYTF. CDR3 coding DNA: TGTGCCAGTTCTAACAGGAACTATGGCTACACCTTC. This chain links TRBV12-3 or TRBV12-4 with TRBJ1-2; a possible D gene is TRBD1 (5 bases). Between the trimmed V and J ends, which lost 9 bases and 2 bases, there was a span of 10 bases. The CDR3 spans 12 residues.